This T cell receptor beta chain was observed in a study of blood T cell repertoires in COVID-19. About the study: Acute and convalescent COVID-19 samples came from the United States, Italy and Spain. The cDNA or gDNA used as material had been derived from T cells, B-cell-depleted T cells, or PBMCs.

Per the study methods: Amplified reference gene primers provided the basis for estimating nucleated cell counts. TCRdb's table, derived via immunoSEQ multiplex PCR, lists solely in-frame clones and lacks some. V, J and clone size were drawn from that table, and D and trimming were deduced from the DNA. The sample yields 55,000 to 80,000 clones, 88% seen once. The V gene's germline CDR1 is MNHEY and CDR2 SMNVEV (reference sequence). The V end lost 6 bases, the J end lost 6 bases, and 14 bases lay between the germline ends. The CDR3 has 14 residues. Input material: peripheral blood. This chain uses TRBV27 with TRBJ2-2; the D is unclear. The clonotype was recovered from a woman in her fifties or sixties with acute or convalescent COVID-19. The CDR3 loop reads CASRLNWASGELFF. The CDR3 nucleotides are TGTGCCAGCAGGCTTAACTGGGCATCCGGGGAGCTGTTTTTT.